This TCR beta chain comes out of a study of CD8 T cells in ankylosing spondylitis (dated by TCRdb to 2015 to 2018). At the level of the whole study: The study set out to find disease-linked TCR variants by profiling T cell receptor beta repertoires in ankylosing spondylitis patients and healthy donors. The full study cohort was made up of 25 to 30 ankylosing spondylitis patients and about a hundred healthy donors. Peripheral blood samples were taken, and synovial fluid was additionally collected from ankylosing spondylitis patients. The study at large found these results: Some motif variants had previously been reported in the synovial fluid and blood of reactive arthritis patients, which suggests shared mechanisms of disease initiation. A TCR beta motif made up of several highly homologous amino acid variants appeared to be characteristic of blood from ankylosing spondylitis patients. A CD8+ phenotype was shown by the disease-linked clones, which were found at relatively low frequencies in peripheral blood. Significant enrichment of the disease-linked clones was reported in matched synovial fluid samples from ankylosing spondylitis patients.

Including the terminal cysteine and phenylalanine, the CDR3 comprises 13 residues. The sequence is cut down to CDR3 DNA, 39 bases in frame from base 1. CDR1 DFQATT and CDR2 SNEGSKA were looked up in the germline V gene (reference sequence). Trimming at the junction amounts to 6 bases on V and 7 bases on J, and the germline ends lie 16 bases apart. There are many counts of this clonotype. No antigen is known for it. No base qualities exist here, and no much larger clone lies one base off it. The listed sequencing device is Illumina HiSeq 2500. Quantitative 5'-RACE with molecular barcodes was the method used to prepare the TCR beta libraries. For the original study's pipeline: To identify disease-linked TCR variants, a new computational method was used, one built on a probabilistic model of VDJ rearrangement. Using fastp at Q25 and MiXCR, TCRdb reprocessed the public reads and kept productive beta chains. When rows share a CDR3 protein, they turn into one entry using the most common DNA and genes. TCRdb, not the authors, supplied the V and J calls. The sample table shows 210,000 or so distinct CDR3 sequences, and roughly 8% are seen once. The top ten hold roughly 4.9% of the sample.

This TCR was sampled from a female donor with ankylosing spondylitis or in good health (not recorded which). The chain links TRBV20-1 with TRBJ2-1; the D gene identity is not certain. Sequences were obtained from blood, either unsorted or a sorted T cell fraction (not recorded which). The CDR3 reads as follows: CSAPWMLENEQFF. In nucleotides, the sequence is TGCAGTGCGCCGTGGATGCTAGAGAATGAGCAGTTCTTC.